The clone carrying this TCR beta chain was counted only a few times. As yet, its antigen is unknown. The source of the sample is a study of T cells in Graves' hyperthyroidism and ophthalmopathy. General observations from the study: The majority of expanded thyroid clonotypes above 0.001 also appeared in blood. Separating ophthalmopathy from stable hyperthyroidism was achieved by a 13 V-J model.

There are 15 residues in the CDR3. The germline V gene encodes CDR1 SGHTS and CDR2 YDEGEE. Trimming cost V 0 bases and J 2 bases, with 9 bases left between them. Stable hyperthyroidism: no ophthalmopathy progression over 18 months of follow-up. With a duration under 2 months, the hyperthyroidism was newly diagnosed in patients aged 18 to 65. From RNA transcripts, TCR beta CDR3 regions were amplified. The TCR CDR3 was amplified in a first-round RT-PCR using the HTBI primer set. TCRdb recomputed calls from the multiplex PCR reads with MiXCR, one row per CDR3 protein. The repertoire holds some 720,000 distinct CDR3 sequences, with about a sixth as singletons.

The V call is TRBV5-8, the J call TRBJ2-1; TRBD1 is a possible D gene (5 bases). This TCR was sampled from a young man with Graves' hyperthyroidism. Source material: blood. The CDR3 DNA sequence: TGTGCCAGCAGCTTGGAGGGGCTAGCCTACAATGAGCAGTTCTTC. This encodes CASSLEGLAYNEQFF.